The T cell receptor beta chain described here comes from a study of blood T cell repertoires in COVID-19 (TCRdb year 2020). For the study in its entirety: Collaborator samples came from the United States, Italy and Spain and covered acute and convalescent phases of COVID-19. Where HLA class I and class II types were available, the types were taken from metadata supplied by the sample provider, not from assay-based typing. Subjects who had been exposed to COVID-19, were actively infected with it, or had recovered from it provided the deeply sampled blood TCRbeta repertoires that made up the dataset. The sample metadata nearly always contained a de-identified subject ID, COVID-19 status, age in years and sex. Samples were obtained from the ongoing ImmuneRACE study (first 160 participants) and from 1,200 or so subjects provided by 6 global collaborators. The material from the prospective study consisted of cDNA or gDNA derived from T cells, B-cell-depleted T cells, or PBMCs. A freely available public database, intended as a resource for researchers studying the immune response to SARS-CoV-2, is where the repertoires were released. Here is what the overall study found, with its caveats: Clinical and demographic metadata were provided uncurated, with the amount varying by source and participant.

About this clone itself: There is no known antigen for this receptor. Base qualities are not recorded, but no much larger clone differs from it by a single base. Other DNA sequences within the sample encode an identical CDR3.

TCRbeta CDR3 regions were amplified from genomic DNA using the immunoSEQ Assay, a bias-controlled multiplex PCR. Under the source paper's analysis protocol: The number of nucleated cells in each sample was estimated from the amplification of reference gene primers within the assay. To quantify the absolute abundance of each unique TCRbeta CDR3 rearrangement, sequence reads were collapsed and filtered. Productive Simpson clonality was computed per sample as the square root of Simpson's diversity index over productive rearrangements. This is the immuneACCESS table as TCRdb keeps it, with only in-frame sequences that have V and J called. A part of the clones is gone; compared with another copy, unresolved V genes explain less than half, and the rest is unexplained. V and J calls and clone size are those listed in that table; D and trimming were worked out from the DNA. The sample yields roughly 460,000 clones; about 90% were counted once. 0.8% to 1% of the sample lies in the top ten.

In Seattle, one collaborating source enrolled patients while the infection was active and tracked those patients longitudinally over the course of disease. Whole blood was collected in K2EDTA tubes by collaborating institutions according to the institutions' own protocols. For TCRbeta analysis, collaborator samples were shipped as frozen whole blood, as isolated PBMCs, or as DNA extracted from either sample type. Counted from cysteine to phenylalanine, this CDR3 has 15 amino acids. The retained sequence is limited to the CDR3, 45 bases, with the frame set at the first base. Ends trimmed: V by 2 bases, J by 0 bases; bases unmatched to a gene: 4. According to the germline V gene, CDR1 reads MNHEY and CDR2 reads SVGAGI.

The sequence derives from a man between 18 and 35 years old with COVID-19, enrolled during active disease. The sample taken for sequencing was peripheral blood. The chain uses TRBV6-5 and TRBJ2-7, with 7 bases matching TRBD2. The CDR3 protein sequence reads: CASSYERGSSYEQYF. The nucleotides read TGTGCCAGCAGTTACGAGCGGGGCAGCTCCTACGAGCAGTACTTC.